The following is a T cell receptor beta chain sequence with its context. Its specificity is not known. CDR3 length: 14 residues. Germline loops: CDR1 MNHNS, CDR2 SASEGT. V lost 5 bases and J lost 0, with 11 bases in between. Cultured CD4+ T cells had their DNA profiled by the Oncomine TCR Beta short-read assay. TCRdb re-derived calls from the PCR reads in MiXCR, one entry per CDR3 protein. Of fewer than 8,500 distinct CDR3 sequences in the sample, 66% were seen once. The data derive from a study of vaccination and CD4 T cells after COVID-19. Treatment noted: roughly nine-day PBMC culture with coronavirus spike peptide pools or control peptides (ViraFEST assay).

Sequencing was carried out using CD4+ T cells from blood, cultured in vitro. The chain couples TRBV6-1 to TRBJ2-7; tentatively, D is TRBD2 (5 bases). The TCR sequence derives from a human donor who had recovered from COVID-19. In DNA, the CDR3 is TGTGCCAGCAGTCCCCGGAGGAACTCCTACGAGCAGTACTTC. Translated, it gives CASSPRRNSYEQYF.